Following are 27 T cell receptor beta chains from one sample sequenced in a study of T cells in Graves' hyperthyroidism and ophthalmopathy. Amplified TCR beta CDR3 regions came from RNA transcripts. TCR CDR3 regions were first amplified by RT-PCR with HTBI primers. One entry per CDR3 protein results from TCRdb running MiXCR on the multiplex PCR reads. The sample comprises about 420,000 distinct CDR3 sequences, less than 20% of which are singletons, and approximately 8% rests with the top ten. Sequenced input: blood. Receptors were obtained from a woman younger than 35 with Graves' hyperthyroidism.

In this sample, this clonotype turned up a few times. The chain couples TRBV24-1 to TRBJ2-1; D is ambiguous. Trimming took 5 bases from V and 8 from J, leaving 18 bases between them. Germline lookup yields CDR1 KGHDR and CDR2 SFDVKD. This CDR3 has 15 amino acids. The CDR3 spells CATSAYPQLVDEQFF. Here the CDR3 DNA reads TGTGCCACCAGTGCGTACCCCCAGCTCGTCGATGAGCAGTTCTTC.

This clonotype came up many times. The chain recombines TRBV19 with TRBJ1-2; the D gene is possibly TRBD1 (6 bases). Germline CDR1 LNHDA, CDR2 SQIVND (reference sequence). This CDR3 region has 14 residues. V dropped 9 bases and J dropped 0 bases, with 14 bases sitting between them. For the CDR3, the DNA is TGTGCCAGCACCCCGACAGGAGCTAACTATGGCTACACCTTC. Protein sequence: CASTPTGANYGYTF.

The V call is TRBV20-1, the J call TRBJ2-4, with 9 positions matching TRBD2. The CDR3 contains 15 residues. With V trimmed by 3 bases and J by 1 base, 4 bases remained unmatched. Germline V gene data show CDR1 as DFQATT and CDR2 as SNEGSKA (reference sequence). The CDR3 spells CSASGTSKAKNIQYF. DNA of the CDR3: TGCAGTGCTAGCGGGACTAGCAAGGCCAAAAACATTCAGTACTTC.

This clonotype was seen at least ten times. The chain carries TRBV7-9 and TRBJ2-7, with a tentative D call TRBD2 (5 bases). V was shortened by 6 bases and J by 5 bases, with 14 bases between the two germline ends. Germline CDR1 is SEHNR and CDR2 is FQNEAQ (reference sequence). CDR3 length: 13 amino acids. DNA of the CDR3: TGTGCCAGCAGTTCGGGCGGGTCCGACGAGCAGTACTTC. Protein sequence: CASSSGGSDEQYF.

This clonotype was seen many times. The CDR3 spells CASSFRGTYEQYF. The CDR3 DNA follows: TGTGCCAGCAGTTTTAGGGGGACCTACGAGCAGTACTTC. V usage is TRBV28 and J usage is TRBJ2-7; a possible D gene is TRBD1 (6 bases). Germline CDR1 reads MDHEN; CDR2 reads SYDVKM. The CDR3 is made up of 13 amino acids. V was cut by 3 bases and J by 2 bases, with 8 bases left in between.

This clonotype was observed at least ten times. The chain is built from TRBV5-1 and TRBJ2-1; D is unresolved. This CDR3 spans 13 amino acids. Trimming removed 4 bases from V and 3 bases from J, with 8 bases in between. Germline V gives CDR1 SGHRS, CDR2 YFSETQ. The CDR3 loop is CASSPIGYNEQFF. CDR3 sequence (DNA): TGCGCCAGCAGCCCGATCGGCTACAATGAGCAGTTCTTC.

This clonotype was observed many times. The rearrangement joins TRBV27 to TRBJ2-2, with 13 bases lining up with TRBD2. The CDR3 runs 18 residues. V was clipped by 7 bases and J by 5 bases; unmatched bases: 13. Germline loops: CDR1 MNHEY, CDR2 SMNVEV (reference sequence). DNA for the CDR3: TGTGCCAGCACTAAATTCCGAGGACTAGCGGGAGAGACCGGGGAGCTGTTTTTT. As protein: CASTKFRGLAGETGELFF.

This clonotype appeared many times. This chain joins TRBV2 and TRBJ2-7; possible D gene TRBD1, 5 bases. Trimming pared 5 bases from V and 4 bases from J, leaving 12 bases between. CDR1 and CDR2 (germline): SNHLY, FYNNEI. The CDR3 runs to 13 residues. The CDR3 here is CASSSYPGYEQYF. Written as DNA, the CDR3 is TGTGCCAGCAGTTCGTACCCAGGGTACGAGCAGTACTTC.

This clonotype was picked up many times. This chain uses TRBV12-3 or TRBV12-4 with TRBJ2-7, with D tentatively TRBD2 (6 bases). Trimming took off 2 bases at V and 7 bases at J, with 15 bases between the two ends. The CDR3 has 14 residues. The CDR3 nucleotides are TGTGCCAGCAGTTTACCGACTAGTACGGGGGAGCAGTACTTC. Protein sequence: CASSLPTSTGEQYF.

CDR3 bases: TGTGCCACCGGACTAGCGGGGGGGCCCGACGGTGAGCAGTTCTTC. This translates into CATGLAGGPDGEQFF. This sequence joins TRBV6-2 or TRBV6-3 and TRBJ2-1; 15 bases align to TRBD2. The V gene end was trimmed by 10 bases and the J gene end by 9 bases; junction bases not matched to a gene: 10. Germline V gene data show CDR1 as MNHEY and CDR2 as SVGEGT. The CDR3 sequence is 15 residues long.

This rearrangement joins TRBV6-1 to TRBJ1-5, with TRBD1 as a possible D gene (5 bases). Germline CDR1 MNHNS, CDR2 SASEGT. CDR3 length equals 14 residues. V was pared by 10 bases and J by 5 bases, with 18 bases between. The CDR3 loop reads CATGLLGRHQPQHF. The CDR3 region has the DNA TGTGCCACGGGCCTCCTGGGGCGTCATCAGCCCCAGCATTTT.

The chain uses TRBV20-1 and TRBJ2-1, with D possibly being TRBD2 (6 bases). Between the trimmed V and J ends, which lost 3 bases and 8 bases, there was a span of 8 bases. The germline CDR1 and CDR2 sequences are DFQATT and SNEGSKA (reference sequence). This CDR3 has 11 residues. The CDR3 protein is CSARGEDEQFF. In DNA form, the CDR3 reads TGCAGTGCTAGGGGGGAGGATGAGCAGTTCTTC.

This clonotype was seen at least ten times. CDR3 nucleotides: TGTGCCAGCAGCCGGGCTAGCGGGGCAGGTGAGCAGTACTTC. Its translation: CASSRASGAGEQYF. This sequence joins TRBV14 and TRBJ2-7; TRBD2 agrees at 9 bases. J lost 7 bases, V lost 4 bases, and 8 bases had no gene match. Germline loops: CDR1 SGHDN, CDR2 FVKESK. The CDR3 runs to 14 residues.

In its sample, this clonotype was seen many times. V gene TRBV6-1 combines with J gene TRBJ2-2, with D tentatively TRBD2 (5 bases). Trimming cost V 2 bases and J 4 bases, with 11 bases left between them. The CDR3 consists of 15 residues. The germline gives CDR1 MNHNS, CDR2 SASEGT. The CDR3 DNA is TGTGCCAGCAGTGAATGGCTAGCAGCCACCGGGGAGCTGTTTTTT. As protein: CASSEWLAATGELFF.

The sample holds a few counts of this clonotype. The gene calls are TRBV29-1 and TRBJ1-2, with TRBD1 matching over 8 bases. Germline V gene sequence: CDR1 SQVTM, CDR2 ANQGSEA. The CDR3 runs to 13 residues. V shed 6 bases, J shed 4 bases, and the junction held 7 bases outside the gene matches. The CDR3 reads CSVDRDQVYGYTF. In nucleotides, the CDR3 is TGCAGCGTGGACAGGGACCAGGTCTATGGCTACACCTTC.

In this sample, this clonotype turned up a few times. The chain links TRBV19 to TRBJ2-3, with 9 positions matching TRBD2. The ends lost 6 bases at V and 0 bases at J; junction bases unmatched: 7. CDR3 length: 16 residues. Germline-derived CDR1 and CDR2 are LNHDA and SQIVND (reference sequence). The chain's CDR3 is CASSSGSGGSTDTQYF. CDR3 sequence (DNA): TGTGCCAGTAGCTCCGGAAGCGGGGGGAGCACAGATACGCAGTATTTT.

The sample holds many counts of this clonotype. V usage is TRBV2 and J usage is TRBJ2-5, with D tentatively TRBD1 or TRBD2 (5 bases each). CDR1 SNHLY and CDR2 FYNNEI come from the germline V gene. The CDR3 is 15 residues long. V was clipped by 2 bases and J by 5 bases, with 15 bases between them. CDR3 nucleotide sequence: TGTGCCAGCAGTGAATTCGCAGGGTCGGGGGAGACCCAGTACTTC. Amino acid sequence: CASSEFAGSGETQYF.

As DNA, the CDR3 is TGTGCCAGCAGCGACCTTTGGACAGGGGCCAACTATGGCTACACCTTC. This encodes CASSDLWTGANYGYTF. This chain links TRBV7-9 with TRBJ1-2; 9 positions agree with TRBD1. The germline CDR1 and CDR2 sequences are SEHNR and FQNEAQ (reference sequence). This CDR3 spans 16 amino acids. The J segment lost 2 bases and the V segment lost 5 bases, leaving 9 bases of the junction unmatched. The whole variable domain, remainder taken from reference TRBV7-9 and TRBJ1-2, is DTGVSQNPRHKITKRGQNVTFRCDPISEHNRLYWYRQTLGQGPEFLTYFQNEAQLEKSRLLSDRFSAERPKGSFSTLEIQRTEQGDSAMYLCASSDLWTGANYGYTFGSGTRLTVV.

This clonotype was observed at least ten times. The chain has TRBV10-3 and TRBJ2-1; D not resolved. V lost 6 bases, J lost 2 bases, and 8 bases lay in between. The CDR3 is 13 amino acids. Per the germline V gene, CDR1 is ENHRY and CDR2 is SYGVKD. The CDR3 loop is CAIRAAAYNEQFF. Written as DNA, the CDR3 is TGTGCCATCAGGGCCGCCGCCTACAATGAGCAGTTCTTC.

This chain connects TRBV14 to TRBJ1-2; D unclear. In germline, CDR1 is SGHDN, CDR2 FVKESK. The V end lost 6 bases, the J end lost 8 bases, and 16 bases lay between the germline ends. The CDR3 extends over 13 amino acids. CDR3 protein: CASSQTAGWGYTF. The CDR3 DNA is TGTGCCAGCAGTCAAACCGCGGGCTGGGGCTACACCTTC.

This clonotype was counted many times. This sequence joins TRBV10-3 and TRBJ2-3; 7 bases are a match to TRBD1. The CDR3 contains 15 residues. The V gene end was trimmed by 1 base and the J gene end by 2 bases; junction bases not matched to a gene: 3. Germline CDR1 reads ENHRY; CDR2 reads SYGVKD. The CDR3 sequence is CAISEWTGFTDTQYF. CDR3 DNA: TGTGCCATCAGTGAGTGGACAGGATTCACAGATACGCAGTATTTT.

This clonotype was detected many times. The genes are TRBV7-3 and TRBJ2-5; D may be TRBD1 or TRBD2 (5 bases each). Germline lookup yields CDR1 SGHTA and CDR2 FQGTGA. Deletions cut 2 bases from V and 1 base from J, with 11 bases between. The CDR3 length is 15 residues. The DNA for the CDR3 is TGTGCCAGCAGCTTACGTCCGGGGACCCAAGAGACCCAGTACTTC. Translated, it gives CASSLRPGTQETQYF. The full variable domain, in which reference TRBV7-3 and TRBJ2-5 provide the parts outside the CDR3, is GAGVSQTPSNKVTEKGKYVELRCDPISGHTALYWYRQSLGQGPEFLIYFQGTGAADDSGLPNDRFFAVRPEGSVSTLKIQRTERGDSAVYLCASSLRPGTQETQYFGPGTRLLVL.

The genes are TRBV5-6 and TRBJ1-3; D gene ambiguous. V lost 6 bases and J 0 bases, leaving 13 bases between the germline ends. Looked up from germline, CDR1 is SGHDT and CDR2 is YYEEEE. The CDR3 runs to 15 residues. The CDR3 bases are TGTGCCAGCAACCAGGAGAACCTCTCTGGAAACACCATATATTTT. Protein product: CASNQENLSGNTIYF. Using reference TRBV5-6 and TRBJ1-3 for the parts outside the CDR3, the full variable domain is DAGVTQSPTHLIKTRGQQVTLRCSPKSGHDTVSWYQQALGQGPQFIFQYYEEEERQRGNFPDRFSGHQFPNYSSELNVNALLLGDSALYLCASNQENLSGNTIYFGEGSWLTVV.

In this sample, this clonotype turned up many times. The chain joins TRBV5-1 to TRBJ2-3; the D is unclear. Trimming removed 2 bases at V and 3 bases at J, with 13 bases between. The CDR3 runs 15 residues. Germline CDR1 is SGHRS and CDR2 is YFSETQ. CDR3: CASSLGTIGTDTQYF. In DNA form, the CDR3 reads TGCGCCAGCAGCTTAGGAACTATAGGAACAGATACGCAGTATTTT.

A remark on this clonotype: A much bigger clone sits one base away, suggesting this may be a read error. This chain connects TRBV5-1 to TRBJ1-5; the D is unclear. This CDR3 spans 13 amino acids. CDR1 and CDR2 (germline): SGHRS, YFSETQ. V was cut by 4 bases and J by 5 bases, with 10 bases left in between. The CDR3 loop reads CASSPTTDQPQHF. CDR3 sequence (DNA): TGCGCCAGCAGCCCGACAACTGATCAGCCCCAGCATTTT. The whole variable domain, filled in from reference TRBV5-1 and TRBJ1-5, reads KAGVTQTPRYLIKTRGQQVTLSCSPISGHRSVSWYQQTPGQGLQFLFEYFSETQRNKGNFPGRFSGRQFSNSRSEMNVSTLELGDSALYLCASSPTTDQPQHFGDGTRLSIL.

Concerning this clonotype itself: Mismatch with germline at one junction end may stem from a read error. V is TRBV12-5 and J is TRBJ1-4, with D possibly being TRBD1 (5 bases). CDR3 length: 15 residues. Germline CDR1 LGHNT, CDR2 FRNRAP. The CDR3 here is CASGLRSGSDEKLVF. The DNA for the CDR3 is TGTGCCAGTGGTTTGCGATCAGGGTCAGATGAAAAACTGGTTTTT.

This clonotype was seen repeatedly, ten times or more. The genes are TRBV15 and TRBJ2-7, with 8 bases aligning to TRBD1. The junction had 8 bases not matched to a gene; V was cut back by 6 bases and J by 7 bases. This CDR3 has 13 amino acids. Germline V gene sequence: CDR1 LNHNV, CDR2 YYDKDF (reference sequence). CDR3 sequence (DNA): TGTGCCACCAGGGACAGGGCCCTAGGAGAGCAGTACTTC. It specifies CATRDRALGEQYF. Combining the CDR3 with reference TRBV15 and TRBJ2-7 gives the whole variable domain DAMVIQNPRYQVTQFGKPVTLSCSQTLNHNVMYWYQQKSSQAPKLLFHYYDKDFNNEADTPDNFQSRRPNTSFCFLDIRSPGLGDTAMYLCATRDRALGEQYFGPGTRLTVT.